One and the same sample provided the 11 T cell receptor beta chains below, sequenced in a study of control samples from healthy donors and cancer patients. Generated by immunoSEQ multiplex PCR, the TCRdb table keeps only in-frame clones and is missing some. The table lists over 80,000 clones, 85% of them singletons. The sequencing input was blood. These receptors all come from a man aged 25 to 40 in good health.

The rearrangement uses TRBV18 and TRBJ1-6; weak D call: TRBD1 (5 bases). V lost 3 bases and J 3 bases, leaving 12 bases between the germline ends. There are 16 residues in the CDR3. The V gene's germline CDR1 is KGHSH and CDR2 LQKENI. The CDR3 DNA follows: TGTGCCAGCTCACCTACGAAAGACAGCTATAATTCACCCCTCCACTTT. Amino acid sequence: CASSPTKDSYNSPLHF.

Sample share makes this clone medium-sized. The gene calls are TRBV18 and TRBJ1-3; a possible D gene is TRBD1 (6 bases). V lost 4 bases, J lost 0 bases, and 10 bases lay in between. The germline gives CDR1 KGHSH, CDR2 LQKENI. The CDR3 is made up of 15 amino acids. The CDR3 loop reads CASSRTADSGNTIYF. The DNA for the CDR3 is TGTGCCAGCTCACGGACAGCCGACTCTGGAAACACCATATATTTT.

With respect to this clone: Within the sample, other DNA sequences also encode this same CDR3. V is TRBV12-3 or TRBV12-4 and J is TRBJ1-2; D not certain. The CDR3 extends over 13 amino acids. The V end was cut by 2 bases, the J end by 4 bases, with 8 bases between. The CDR3 loop is CASSLRAPYGYTF. The CDR3 DNA reads TGTGCCAGCAGTTTAAGGGCCCCCTATGGCTACACCTTC.

This clone has more than one count but fewer than ten. V usage is TRBV2 and J usage is TRBJ1-2; 8 positions match TRBD1. CDR1 and CDR2 (germline): SNHLY, FYNNEI. Trimming at V came to 8 bases and at J to 2 bases, leaving 7 bases not matched to a gene. The CDR3 has 14 residues. CDR3 amino acids: CASSRTGLNYGYTF. The CDR3 nucleotides are TGTGCCAGCTCTAGGACAGGGTTAAACTATGGCTACACCTTC.

V and J are TRBV30 and TRBJ2-2; D is possibly TRBD2 (5 bases). The CDR3 is 14 amino acids. V gave up 0 bases and J gave up 6 bases, with 11 bases separating them. The germline V gene has CDR1 GTSNPN and CDR2 SVGIG (reference sequence). The CDR3: CAWSVPGSAGELFF. DNA of the CDR3: TGTGCCTGGAGTGTACCGGGGAGCGCCGGGGAGCTGTTTTTT.

The chain uses TRBV7-2 and TRBJ2-1; the D gene is possibly TRBD2 (6 bases). This CDR3 contains 15 residues. Germline loops: CDR1 SGHTA, CDR2 FQGNSA. Between the trimmed V and J ends, which lost 1 base and 6 bases, there was a span of 13 bases. This CDR3 reads CASSLGDSPLNEQFF. The CDR3 nucleotides read TGTGCCAGCAGCTTAGGGGACTCGCCCCTCAATGAGCAGTTCTTC.

The rearrangement uses TRBV27 and TRBJ1-1; TRBD1 aligns across 8 bases. The trim removed 6 bases at V and 4 bases at J, leaving 7 bases unmatched. Germline-derived CDR1 and CDR2 are MNHEY and SMNVEV (reference sequence). CDR3 length equals 14 residues. The CDR3 here is CASSRDRPGTEAFF. The CDR3 nucleotides read TGTGCCAGCAGCCGGGACAGGCCTGGCACTGAAGCTTTCTTT.

The genes are TRBV5-5 and TRBJ2-1; the D is unclear. Trimming shortened V by 1 base and J by 2 bases, and 10 bases separated the two germline ends. In germline, CDR1 is SGHKS, CDR2 YYEKEE (reference sequence). CDR3 length: 15 amino acids. CDR3 in amino acids: CASSLQLLPYNEQFF. The CDR3, as DNA: TGTGCCAGCAGCTTGCAGCTCCTTCCCTACAATGAGCAGTTCTTC. The full variable domain, rest sourced from reference TRBV5-5 and TRBJ2-1, is DAGVTQSPTHLIKTRGQQVTLRCSPISGHKSVSWYQQVLGQGPQFIFQYYEKEERGRGNFPDRFSARQFPNYSSELNVNALLLGDSALYLCASSLQLLPYNEQFFGPGTRLTVL.

This clone was counted only a few times. The chain carries TRBV11-2 and TRBJ2-3; 8 bases map to TRBD2. The CDR3 totals 14 residues. In germline, CDR1 is SGHAT, CDR2 FQNNGV. V lost 5 bases, J lost 4 bases, and 5 bases stayed unmatched. CDR3 bases: TGTGCCAGCAGCCTGCCCGGGGGGGCAGATACGCAGTATTTT. This translates into CASSLPGGADTQYF.

The chain recombines TRBV7-9 with TRBJ2-7; TRBD1 matches at 7 bases. Trimming removed 5 bases from V and 12 bases from J; junction bases left unmatched: 7. CDR1 SEHNR and CDR2 FQNEAQ come from the germline V gene (reference sequence). This CDR3 has 11 residues. The CDR3 DNA reads TGTGCCAGCAGCACACAGGGGAAGCGGTACTTC. It specifies CASSTQGKRYF.

This clone was counted a single time. The rearrangement joins TRBV3-1 (or the pseudogene TRBV3-2) to TRBJ1-2; TRBD1 matches 8 bases. Germline V gene data show CDR1 as LGHDT and CDR2 as YNNKEL (reference sequence). The CDR3 consists of 15 residues. The J segment lost 4 bases and the V segment lost 4 bases, leaving 8 bases of the junction unmatched. This CDR3 reads CASSLYGQGGYGYTF. The CDR3 nucleotides read TGTGCCAGCAGCCTCTACGGACAGGGAGGCTATGGCTACACCTTC.